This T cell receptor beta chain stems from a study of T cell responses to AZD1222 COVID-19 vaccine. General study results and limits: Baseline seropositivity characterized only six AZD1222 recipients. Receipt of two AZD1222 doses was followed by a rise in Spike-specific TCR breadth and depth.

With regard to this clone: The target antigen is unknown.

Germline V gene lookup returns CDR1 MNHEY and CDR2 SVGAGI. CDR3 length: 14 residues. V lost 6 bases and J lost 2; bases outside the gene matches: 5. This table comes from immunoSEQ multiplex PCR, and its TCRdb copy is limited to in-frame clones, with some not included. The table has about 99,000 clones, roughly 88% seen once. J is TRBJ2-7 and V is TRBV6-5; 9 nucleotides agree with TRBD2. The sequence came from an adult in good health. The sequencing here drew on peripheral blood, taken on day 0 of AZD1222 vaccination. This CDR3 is CASRSGTSPYEQYF. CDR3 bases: TGTGCCAGCAGATCCGGGACTAGCCCCTACGAGCAGTACTTC.